This T cell receptor beta chain was identified during a study of OX40 agonist ivuxolimab in advanced cancers. About the study: Allowance was made for prior anti-PD-1, anti-PD-L1 or anti-CTLA-4 therapy, and about 40% had some.

Study-wide points: At doses 0.1 to 3.0 mg/kg, CD4+ and CD8+ clones expanded.

The assay was immunoSEQ multiplex PCR, and TCRdb's table has in-frame clones only and misses some. The data hold 46,000 or so clones, with 75% to 80% observed a single time. Points on this clone: Its antigen remains unknown.

The CDR3 length is 15 residues. Per the germline V gene, CDR1 is MNHEY and CDR2 is SVGAGI. Trimming cost V 6 bases and J 4 bases; bases outside gene matches: 10. The source material was CD4+ or CD8+ T cells sorted from blood, sampled in a trial of the OX40 agonist ivuxolimab. The chain joins TRBV6-5 to TRBJ1-1; 8 positions match TRBD1. The sequence came from an adult with an advanced solid tumor such as melanoma, head and neck, liver or kidney cancer. CDR3 region: CASRDDRGGGTEAFF. The CDR3 region has the DNA TGTGCCAGCAGAGATGACAGGGGTGGCGGCACTGAAGCTTTCTTT.